The source of this T cell receptor (beta chain) is a study of OX40 agonist ivuxolimab in advanced cancers. This table comes from immunoSEQ multiplex PCR, and its TCRdb copy is limited to in-frame clones, with some not included. The sample records tens of thousands of clones, around 86% being singletons. V shed 6 bases, J shed 5 bases, and the junction held 12 bases outside the gene matches. The germline V gene has CDR1 MDHEN and CDR2 SYDVKM. The CDR3 length is 16 residues. Study conclusions and caveats: In CD8+ T cells, expanded clones were on average more numerous than in CD4+.

Notes on this clone: No antigen is known for it.

This specimen consisted of CD4+ or CD8+ T cells sorted from blood, obtained in a trial of the OX40 agonist ivuxolimab. J is TRBJ1-1 and V is TRBV28; TRBD1 agrees at 10 bases. This clonotype was obtained from an adult with an advanced solid tumor such as melanoma, head and neck, liver or kidney cancer. CDR3 sequence (DNA): TGTGCCAGCAGCCCGGGACAGGGGCCTAAAGGGACTGAAGCTTTCTTT. Translated: CASSPGQGPKGTEAFF.